This T cell receptor beta chain was captured in a study of T cell changes during pregnancy in multiple sclerosis. This table comes from immunoSEQ multiplex PCR, and its TCRdb copy is limited to in-frame clones, with some not included. The profile covers approximately 71,000 clones, with over 85% appearing a single time and around 2% taken by the ten largest. J was trimmed by 1 base and V by 6 bases; bases with no gene match: 3. The CDR3 loop spans 14 amino acids. Germline CDR1 reads MRHNA; CDR2 reads SNTAGT. The TCR was taken from a female donor with multiple sclerosis, enrolled in a pregnancy study. The V and J genes are TRBV6-4 and TRBJ2-3, with 8 bases fitting TRBD2. This specimen consisted of peripheral blood, obtained in the second trimester of pregnancy. CDR3 in amino acids: CASRLAAGTDTQYF. The DNA of the CDR3 is TGTGCCAGCAGACTAGCGGCGGGCACAGATACGCAGTATTTT.